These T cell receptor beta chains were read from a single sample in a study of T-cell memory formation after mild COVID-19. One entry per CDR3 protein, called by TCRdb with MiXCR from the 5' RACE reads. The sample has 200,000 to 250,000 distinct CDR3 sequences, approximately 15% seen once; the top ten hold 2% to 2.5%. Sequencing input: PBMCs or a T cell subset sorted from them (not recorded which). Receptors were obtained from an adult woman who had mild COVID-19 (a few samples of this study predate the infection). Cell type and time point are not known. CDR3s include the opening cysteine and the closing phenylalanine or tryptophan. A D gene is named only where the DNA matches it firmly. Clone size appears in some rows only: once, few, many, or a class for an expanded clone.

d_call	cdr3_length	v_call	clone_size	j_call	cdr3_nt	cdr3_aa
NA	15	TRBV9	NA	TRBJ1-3	TGTGCCACCTCGGCGGGGCCCAGCTCTGGAAACACCATATATTTT	CATSAGPSSGNTIYF
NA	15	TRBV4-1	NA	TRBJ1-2	TGCGCCAGCAGCCAAGGGGGGTTAACCCACTATGGCTACACCTTC	CASSQGGLTHYGYTF
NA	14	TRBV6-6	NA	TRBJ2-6	TGTGCCAGCAGTAAGGTTGACGGGGCCAACGTCCTGACTTTC	CASSKVDGANVLTF
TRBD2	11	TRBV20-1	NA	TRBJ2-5	TGCAGTGCTCGACTAGCGGAGACCCAGTACTTC	CSARLAETQYF
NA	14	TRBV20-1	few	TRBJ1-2	TGCAGTGCTAGACGCGGGACCGACCTCTATGGCTACACCTTC	CSARRGTDLYGYTF
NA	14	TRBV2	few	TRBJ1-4	TGTGCCAGCAGCCGGGGTGCAACTAATGAAAAACTGTTTTTT	CASSRGATNEKLFF
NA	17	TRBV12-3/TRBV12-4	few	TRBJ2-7	TGTGCCAGCAGACCCAGCGTGCGTTATCCCCGTGAACGCGAGCAGTACTTC	CASRPSVRYPREREQYF
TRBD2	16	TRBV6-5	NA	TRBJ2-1	TGTGCCAGCAGTTACTCGACGCTAGCGGGAGTGAGAGGGCAGTTCTTC	CASSYSTLAGVRGQFF
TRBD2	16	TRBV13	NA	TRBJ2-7	TGTGCCAGCAGCCAAGGGACTAGCGGATACTCCTACGAGCAGTACTTC	CASSQGTSGYSYEQYF
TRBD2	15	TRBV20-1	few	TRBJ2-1	TGCAGTGCTAGCCTAGGGACTAGCGGGACCAATGAGCAGTTCTTC	CSASLGTSGTNEQFF
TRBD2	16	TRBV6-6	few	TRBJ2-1	TGTGCCAGCACTGGGACTAGCGGGAGACCGTTTTATGAGCAGTTCTTC	CASTGTSGRPFYEQFF
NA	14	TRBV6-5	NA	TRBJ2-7	TGTGCCAGCAGCACCCCAGGGAAATTCCACGAGCAGTACTTC	CASSTPGKFHEQYF
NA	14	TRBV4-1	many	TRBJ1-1	TGCGCCAGCAGCCGCCGTCGGGATAACACTGAAGCTTTCTTT	CASSRRRDNTEAFF
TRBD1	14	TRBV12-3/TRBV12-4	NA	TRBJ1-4	TGTGCCAGCCATAGGGACAGTTCTTATGAAAAACTGTTTTTT	CASHRDSSYEKLFF
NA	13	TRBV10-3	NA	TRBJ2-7	TGTGCCATCAGTGCAGGCGAGGTCTACGAGCAGTACTTC	CAISAGEVYEQYF
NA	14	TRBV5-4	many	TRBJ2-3	TGTGCCAGCAGCTTGAGGACCGGGACCCATACGCAGTATTTT	CASSLRTGTHTQYF
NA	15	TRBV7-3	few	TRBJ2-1	TGTGCCAGCAGCACGTCGACAGCTGGCTACAATGAGCAGTTCTTC	CASSTSTAGYNEQFF
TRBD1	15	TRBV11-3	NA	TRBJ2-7	TGTGCCAGCAGCCCCGGGACAGGGCGATACTACGAGCAGTACTTC	CASSPGTGRYYEQYF
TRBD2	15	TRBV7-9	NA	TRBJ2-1	TGTGCCAGCAGCTTGACGCTAGCGGGAGGCAGTGAGCAGTTCTTC	CASSLTLAGGSEQFF
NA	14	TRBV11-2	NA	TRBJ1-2	TGTGCCAGCGGCCTGAACACCTTTAACTATGGCTACACCTTC	CASGLNTFNYGYTF
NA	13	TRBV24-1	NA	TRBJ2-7	TGTGCCACCAGTACGGGGCTCGAGGGAAAGCAGTACTTC	CATSTGLEGKQYF
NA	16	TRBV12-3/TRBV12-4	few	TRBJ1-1	TGTGCCAGCAGTTCGCGGGGGAGGCAGTCTTACGCTGAAGCTTTCTTT	CASSSRGRQSYAEAFF
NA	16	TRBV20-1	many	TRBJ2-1	TGCAGTGCTAGACCCCCGGGGGGCGCCGGCTACAATGAGCAGTTCTTC	CSARPPGGAGYNEQFF
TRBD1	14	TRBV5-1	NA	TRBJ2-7	TGCGCCAGCGCAAAAGACAGGGCTTACTACGAGCAGTACTTC	CASAKDRAYYEQYF
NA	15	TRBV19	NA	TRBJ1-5	TGTGCCAGTAGCAAAGACCGGTCTAGCAATCAGCCCCAGCATTTT	CASSKDRSSNQPQHF
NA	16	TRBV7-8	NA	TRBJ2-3	TGTGCCAGCAGCTTATTTTTACGAGCAATAGAGGATACGCAGTATTTT	CASSLFLRAIEDTQYF
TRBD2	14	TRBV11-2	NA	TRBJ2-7	TGTGCCAGCAGCGGGAGAGCGGGAATACACGAGCAGTACTTC	CASSGRAGIHEQYF
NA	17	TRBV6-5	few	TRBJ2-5	TGTGCCAGCAGTTCCGCGGGCGCCTGGTCCGCCCAAGAGACCCAGTACTTC	CASSSAGAWSAQETQYF
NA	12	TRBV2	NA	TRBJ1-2	TGTGCCAGCACCGGACAAAACTATGGCTACACCTTC	CASTGQNYGYTF
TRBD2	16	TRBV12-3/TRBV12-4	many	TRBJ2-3	TGTGCCAGCAGTCCCGGGCTAGCGGGGACCTCAGATACGCAGTATTTT	CASSPGLAGTSDTQYF
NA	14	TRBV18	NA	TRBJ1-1	TGTGCCAGCTCACTTAACCGGGACGACACTGAAGCTTTCTTT	CASSLNRDDTEAFF
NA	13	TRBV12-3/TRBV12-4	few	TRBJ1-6	TGTGCCAGCAGTTTAGCGGGGAATTCACCCCTCCACTTT	CASSLAGNSPLHF
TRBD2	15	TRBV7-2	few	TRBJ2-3	TGTGCCAGCAGCACACCTAGCGGGAGTGGAGATACGCAGTATTTT	CASSTPSGSGDTQYF
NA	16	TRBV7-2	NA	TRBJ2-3	TGTGCCAGCAGCCCACAGCGGGCGGGGAGCACAGATACGCAGTATTTT	CASSPQRAGSTDTQYF
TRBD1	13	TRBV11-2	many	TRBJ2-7	TGTGCCAGCAGCTTAGATTACGGGACAGGGCAATACTTC	CASSLDYGTGQYF
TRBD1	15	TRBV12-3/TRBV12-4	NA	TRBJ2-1	TGTGCCAGCAGTCCCCGGACAGGGGGTCGAAATGAGCAGTTCTTC	CASSPRTGGRNEQFF
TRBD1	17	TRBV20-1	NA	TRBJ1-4	TGCAGTGCCCCCCAAGACAGGGGCCAAGCAACTAATGAAAAACTGTTTTTT	CSAPQDRGQATNEKLFF
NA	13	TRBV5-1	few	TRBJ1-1	TGCGCCAGCAGAAAACTGACGAACACTGAAGCTTTCTTT	CASRKLTNTEAFF
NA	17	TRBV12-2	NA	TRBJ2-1	TGTGCAAGTCGCTTTATAGGACTAGCGGGATCGTACAATGAGCAGTTCTTC	CASRFIGLAGSYNEQFF
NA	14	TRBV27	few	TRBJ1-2	TGTGCCAGCAGCCCAACCAGGGGAGACTATGGCTACACCTTC	CASSPTRGDYGYTF
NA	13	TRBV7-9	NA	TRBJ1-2	TGTGCCAGCTACTTGATAACCTCCTATGGCTACACCTTC	CASYLITSYGYTF
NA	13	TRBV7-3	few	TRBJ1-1	TGTGCCAGCAGCGTCGACGGGAACACTGAAGCTTTCTTT	CASSVDGNTEAFF
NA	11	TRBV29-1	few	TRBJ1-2	TGCAGCGTTGAACACCCGCCAGGCTACACCTTC	CSVEHPPGYTF
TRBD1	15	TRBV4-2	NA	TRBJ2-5	TGTGCCAGCAGCCAGAGCGGACAGGACCAAGAGACCCAGTACTTC	CASSQSGQDQETQYF
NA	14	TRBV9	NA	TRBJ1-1	TGTGCCACCAAATTGAACAGGGAAGACACTGAAGCTTTCTTT	CATKLNREDTEAFF